This T cell receptor beta chain originates from a study of yellow fever vaccine responses in identical twins. Study-wide results and caveats: Reportedly, the response of twins' T cells to the vaccine seemed partly convergent, partly personalized.

TCRdb recomputed calls from the RT-PCR reads with MiXCR, one row per CDR3 protein. The repertoire consists of under 20,000 distinct CDR3 sequences, with nearly 70% occurring once and the leading ten covering 2% to 2.5%. This clonotype was counted only a few times. Its antigen remains unidentified. The CDR3 has 15 residues. Trimming shortened V by 5 bases and J by 1 base, and 14 bases separated the two germline ends. From germline, CDR1 is SGHTA and CDR2 FQGTGA. The clonotype originates from a young woman who received the yellow fever vaccine. The chain employs TRBV7-3 and TRBJ2-5; the D call may be TRBD1 or TRBD2 (5 bases each). The specimen was T cells from blood (PBMCs), unsorted or a sorted subset (not recorded which), collected before or after yellow fever vaccination (not recorded which). Written as DNA, the CDR3 is TGTGCCAGCAGCCAGGGAGCAGTCTCCCAAGAGACCCAGTACTTC. Amino acid sequence: CASSQGAVSQETQYF.